This T cell receptor beta chain comes out of a study of T-cell reconstitution after alpha-beta-depleted transplantation in children. TCRbeta library preparation incorporated unique molecular identifiers. TCRdb passed the PCR reads through MiXCR, listing each CDR3 protein once. The table lists a few hundred thousand distinct CDR3 sequences, around 9.9% of them singletons. The sequence was obtained from a human donor who donated a stem cell graft to a child with acute myeloid leukemia. The source material was PBMCs from the stem cell graft donor, sampled from the stem cell graft.

Written as DNA, the CDR3 is TGCAGTGCGGATGCCTCGGGGTCTAGCGGGAGTGGCGAGCAGTTCTTC. Residues: CSADASGSSGSGEQFF. V gene TRBV20-1 combines with J gene TRBJ2-1, with TRBD2 matching over 10 bases. Germline CDR1 and CDR2: DFQATT and SNEGSKA (reference sequence). The CDR3 has 16 amino acids. J gave up 10 bases and V 6 bases, and 18 bases lay outside the gene matches.